This passage covers 15 T cell receptor beta chains from one sample sequenced in a study of cytomegalovirus exposure and HLA in healthy donors. The PCR used 60 Vbeta and 13 Jbeta primers. This table comes from immunoSEQ multiplex PCR, and its TCRdb copy is limited to in-frame clones, with some not included. This sample's table has 200,000 to 250,000 clones. Specimen: PBMCs. The receptor set was obtained from a woman in her twenties or thirties in good health and CMV-seropositive.

The chain couples TRBV27 to TRBJ1-5; D unclear. V was clipped by 6 bases and J by 7 bases, with 10 bases between them. The CDR3 contains 12 residues. Germline V lookup: CDR1 MNHEY, CDR2 SMNVEV (reference sequence). Here the CDR3 reads CASRWGGQPQHF. The CDR3 nucleotides are TGTGCCAGCAGGTGGGGAGGCCAGCCCCAGCATTTT.

The CDR3 DNA is TGTGCCAGCAGCTTGGGGCTGGGTACGCAGTATTTT. This codes for CASSLGLGTQYF. The chain couples TRBV7-2 to TRBJ2-3; TRBD1 is a possible D gene (5 bases). V was clipped by 3 bases and J by 8 bases, with 9 bases between them. The CDR3 has 12 amino acids. Germline CDR1 is SGHTA and CDR2 is FQGNSA.

This chain connects TRBV7-9 to TRBJ2-7; the D gene is possibly TRBD2 (5 bases). This CDR3 spans 15 amino acids. Germline V lookup: CDR1 SEHNR, CDR2 FQNEAQ (reference sequence). V was clipped by 1 base and J by 0 bases, with 10 bases between them. The chain's CDR3 is CASSLGTQYSYEQYF. The CDR3 coding sequence is TGTGCCAGCAGCTTAGGGACTCAATACTCCTACGAGCAGTACTTC. Combining the CDR3 with reference TRBV7-9 and TRBJ2-7 gives the whole variable domain DTGVSQNPRHKITKRGQNVTFRCDPISEHNRLYWYRQTLGQGPEFLTYFQNEAQLEKSRLLSDRFSAERPKGSFSTLEIQRTEQGDSAMYLCASSLGTQYSYEQYFGPGTRLTVT.

The chain joins TRBV5-4 to TRBJ1-4, with D possibly TRBD1 on 6 matching bases. CDR3 size: 14 residues. Germline values: CDR1 SGHNT, CDR2 YYREEE (reference sequence). V was trimmed by 2 bases and J by 6 bases, leaving 11 bases between them. The CDR3 sequence is CASSFGGGHEKLFF. The DNA for the CDR3 is TGTGCCAGCAGCTTCGGGGGGGGGCATGAAAAACTGTTTTTT.

The V call is TRBV27, the J call TRBJ1-1; 10 bases align to TRBD1. The CDR3 has 14 residues. With 5 bases clipped from V and 6 bases from J, the junction kept 6 bases outside the gene matches. Germline assignment: CDR1 MNHEY and CDR2 SMNVEV (reference sequence). CDR3 residues: CASSPWDRGPEAFF. The CDR3 coding sequence is TGTGCCAGCAGTCCCTGGGACAGGGGACCTGAAGCTTTCTTT.

The V gene is TRBV28, the J gene TRBJ2-5; 7 bases are a match to TRBD2. Looked up from germline, CDR1 is MDHEN and CDR2 is SYDVKM. The CDR3 covers 15 residues. With 6 bases clipped from V and 0 bases from J, the junction kept 7 bases outside the gene matches. The chain's CDR3 is CASRRLALNQETQYF. The DNA for the CDR3 is TGTGCCAGCAGGAGACTAGCCCTGAACCAAGAGACCCAGTACTTC.

The genes are TRBV4-3 and TRBJ1-1; the D is unclear. V dropped 5 bases and J dropped 4 bases, with 17 bases sitting between them. The CDR3 runs to 15 residues. CDR1 and CDR2 from the germline V gene are LGHNA and YSLEER. For the CDR3, the DNA is TGCGCCAGCAGCTTATTCCACGGTGGGAGCACTGAAGCTTTCTTT. As protein: CASSLFHGGSTEAFF.

The V gene is TRBV6-5, the J gene TRBJ2-1, with 10 positions matching TRBD2. This CDR3 has 14 residues. The ends lost 7 bases at V and 9 bases at J; junction bases unmatched: 9. Looked up from germline, CDR1 is MNHEY and CDR2 is SVGAGI. Written as DNA, the CDR3 is TGTGCCAGCACTGCTAGCGGGAGCACAGGTGAGCAGTTCTTC. Translating gives CASTASGSTGEQFF.

The chain is built from TRBV2 and TRBJ2-5; D is ambiguous. The DNA end lines up better with TRBJ2-7; the J call may be wrong. The CDR3 runs 11 residues. CDR1 and CDR2 (germline): SNHLY, FYNNEI. In DNA form, the CDR3 reads TGTGCCAGCAGTGAAAATTACGAGCAGTACTTC. Translating gives CASSENYEQYF.

This chain connects TRBV7-2 to TRBJ1-2; D is possibly TRBD1 (6 bases). The CDR3 extends over 13 amino acids. Trimming cost V 9 bases and J 0 bases, with 11 bases left between them. Germline V lookup: CDR1 SGHTA, CDR2 FQGNSA. This CDR3 reads CASGQSSNYGYTF. The CDR3 DNA sequence: TGTGCCAGTGGACAGTCCTCTAACTATGGCTACACCTTC.

The rearrangement uses TRBV25-1 and TRBJ2-7, with D tentatively TRBD1 (5 bases). CDR3 size: 16 residues. The germline V and J ends were trimmed by 1 base and 3 bases, with 16 bases remaining between them. Germline V lookup: CDR1 MGHDK, CDR2 SYGVNS. The CDR3, as DNA: TGTGCCAGCAGTGAATTAGGGGCGGAGACCCACTACGAGCAGTACTTC. Its protein product is CASSELGAETHYEQYF.

This chain joins TRBV7-9 and TRBJ2-7; D is undetermined. The CDR3 totals 13 residues. V lost 5 bases and J 0 bases, leaving 8 bases between the germline ends. CDR1 is SEHNR, CDR2 FQNEAQ, per germline (reference sequence). The chain's CDR3 is CASSLPGSYEQYF. DNA for the CDR3: TGTGCCAGCAGCCTCCCGGGCTCCTACGAGCAGTACTTC.

CDR3 in DNA: TGTGCCAGCAGTCCGGACAGGGACGAGAACGAGCAGTACTTC. This sequence encodes CASSPDRDENEQYF. This chain uses TRBV6-5 with TRBJ2-7; 8 bases are shared with TRBD1. The V gene's germline CDR1 is MNHEY and CDR2 SVGAGI. The CDR3 has 14 amino acids. Trimming at V came to 5 bases and at J to 5 bases, leaving 8 bases not matched to a gene.

The CDR3 nucleotides read TGTGCCAGCAGCTCAGGGGGCAGTAACACTGAAGCTTTCTTT. This gives the protein CASSSGGSNTEAFF. The chain is built from TRBV7-2 and TRBJ1-1; 8 bases align to TRBD1. The V gene's germline CDR1 is SGHTA and CDR2 FQGNSA. This CDR3 has 14 residues. J was trimmed by 2 bases and V by 4 bases; bases with no gene match: 3. The full variable domain, its missing parts supplied by reference TRBV7-2 and TRBJ1-1, is GAGVSQSPSNKVTEKGKDVELRCDPISGHTALYWYRQSLGQGLEFLIYFQGNSAPDKSGLPSDRFSAERTGGSVSTLTIQRTQQEDSAVYLCASSSGGSNTEAFFGQGTRLTVV.

The J gene is TRBJ2-7, the V gene TRBV28; maybe TRBD2 (5 bases). This CDR3 comprises 20 residues. V lost 5 bases and J lost 0, with 29 bases in between. CDR1 MDHEN and CDR2 SYDVKM come from the germline V gene. CDR3 sequence (DNA): TGTGCCAGCAGTCCAGGCGCCGGTCGGGGTTTGAGGGCTAGCTCCTACGAGCAGTACTTC. Encoded protein: CASSPGAGRGLRASSYEQYF.